These T cell receptor beta chains were read from a single sample in a study of PD-1 blockade in classical Hodgkin lymphoma. This table comes from immunoSEQ multiplex PCR, and its TCRdb copy is limited to in-frame clones, with some not included. The table includes 11,000 to 15,000 clones, around 88% detected once. The sequencing here drew on peripheral blood mononuclear cells (PBMCs), taken before the second cycle of nivolumab. These receptors were obtained from a human donor with classical Hodgkin lymphoma. CDR3s include the opening cysteine and the closing phenylalanine or tryptophan. Fields, in order: clone size, V gene, D gene, J gene, CDR3 DNA, CDR3 protein. D genes are given only for firm matches. Not all rows give a size; the values are once, few, many and, for expanded clones, a class.

abundance: NA; v_gene: TRBV4-3; d_gene: NA; j_gene: TRBJ1-2; CDR3nt: TGCGCCAGCAGCCAAGATAGCACAGGCAAGTGGTATGGCTACACCTTC; CDR3aa: CASSQDSTGKWYGYTF
abundance: NA; v_gene: TRBV9; d_gene: NA; j_gene: TRBJ2-5; CDR3nt: TGTGCCAGCAGTCCGGCGGAAGAGACCCAGTACTTC; CDR3aa: CASSPAEETQYF
abundance: NA; v_gene: TRBV19; d_gene: NA; j_gene: TRBJ2-1; CDR3nt: TGTGCCAGTAGTATTAATCCCGACAATGAGCAGTTCTTC; CDR3aa: CASSINPDNEQFF
abundance: NA; v_gene: TRBV27; d_gene: TRBD2; j_gene: TRBJ2-7; CDR3nt: TGTGCCAGCAGTTTTGAGCGGGGGTACTCCTACGAGCAGTACTTC; CDR3aa: CASSFERGYSYEQYF
abundance: NA; v_gene: TRBV6-1; d_gene: NA; j_gene: TRBJ2-7; CDR3nt: TGTGCCAGCGGCATCGGAGGGGGATATCCCTACGAGCAGTACTTC; CDR3aa: CASGIGGGYPYEQYF
abundance: NA; v_gene: TRBV19; d_gene: NA; j_gene: TRBJ2-3; CDR3nt: TGTGCCAGTAGTTCGAGACATTCTGATACGCAGTATTTT; CDR3aa: CASSSRHSDTQYF
abundance: NA; v_gene: TRBV6-5; d_gene: TRBD1; j_gene: TRBJ1-1; CDR3nt: TGTGCCAGCAGCCCCCGGACAGGGAACACTGAAGCTTTCTTT; CDR3aa: CASSPRTGNTEAFF
abundance: NA; v_gene: TRBV5-1; d_gene: NA; j_gene: TRBJ2-7; CDR3nt: TGCGCCAGCAGCTTGGGGGTGGGCGGAAAGGGCGAGCAGTACTTC; CDR3aa: CASSLGVGGKGEQYF
abundance: NA; v_gene: TRBV28; d_gene: NA; j_gene: TRBJ1-1; CDR3nt: TGTGCCAGCAGCCGACCCCGGCCCGGGACAAAGAACACTGAAGCTTTCTTT; CDR3aa: CASSRPRPGTKNTEAFF
abundance: NA; v_gene: TRBV4-3; d_gene: NA; j_gene: TRBJ1-6; CDR3nt: TGCGCCAGCAGCCAAGATCTGACCTTACTAGATAATTCACCCCTCCACTTT; CDR3aa: CASSQDLTLLDNSPLHF
abundance: NA; v_gene: TRBV5-5; d_gene: NA; j_gene: TRBJ1-2; CDR3nt: TGTGCCAGCAGCTTTGGAGTGGCCGGGCACTATGGCTACACCTTC; CDR3aa: CASSFGVAGHYGYTF
abundance: NA; v_gene: TRBV4-2; d_gene: NA; j_gene: TRBJ1-2; CDR3nt: TGTGCCAGCAGCCAAGATCTCAGGGTCTATGGCTACACCTTC; CDR3aa: CASSQDLRVYGYTF
abundance: NA; v_gene: TRBV27; d_gene: NA; j_gene: TRBJ1-6; CDR3nt: TGTGCCAGCAGTTTAGGGACGGGGGACCACTATAATTCACCCCTCCACTTT; CDR3aa: CASSLGTGDHYNSPLHF
abundance: NA; v_gene: TRBV28; d_gene: NA; j_gene: TRBJ1-6; CDR3nt: TGTGCCAGCACCCAAGGGGGGAAACCCCTCCACTTT; CDR3aa: CASTQGGKPLHF
abundance: NA; v_gene: TRBV27; d_gene: NA; j_gene: TRBJ1-6; CDR3nt: TGTGCCAGCAGGCAGGGTAGCTCCTATAATTCACCCCTCCACTTT; CDR3aa: CASRQGSSYNSPLHF
abundance: few; v_gene: TRBV4-1; d_gene: TRBD1; j_gene: TRBJ1-5; CDR3nt: TGCGCCAGCAGCCCCCTGACAGGGCCAAATCAGCCCCAGCATTTT; CDR3aa: CASSPLTGPNQPQHF
abundance: NA; v_gene: TRBV4-3; d_gene: NA; j_gene: TRBJ1-1; CDR3nt: TGCGCCAGCAGCCGACGTTACCAGGTTGGGACTGAAGCTTTCTTT; CDR3aa: CASSRRYQVGTEAFF
abundance: once; v_gene: TRBV5-8; d_gene: NA; j_gene: TRBJ2-3; CDR3nt: TGTGCCAGTTCGGTGAGGGCAGATACGCAGTATTTT; CDR3aa: CASSVRADTQYF
abundance: NA; v_gene: TRBV12-5; d_gene: NA; j_gene: TRBJ2-1; CDR3nt: TGTGCTAGTGGTTCGTGGGCGGGGTTCGTCAATGAGCAGTTCTTC; CDR3aa: CASGSWAGFVNEQFF
abundance: few; v_gene: TRBV7-9; d_gene: TRBD2; j_gene: TRBJ2-1; CDR3nt: TGTGCCAGCAGCCCCGAAGCGGGGGGCTCCTACAATGAGCAGTTCTTC; CDR3aa: CASSPEAGGSYNEQFF
abundance: NA; v_gene: TRBV27; d_gene: NA; j_gene: TRBJ1-6; CDR3nt: TGTGCCAGCAGTTTGGAAGGGGGACGGAATTCACCCCTCCACTTT; CDR3aa: CASSLEGGRNSPLHF
abundance: NA; v_gene: TRBV2; d_gene: TRBD1; j_gene: TRBJ1-6; CDR3nt: TGTGCCAGCGATACAGGGGGCAAGTCCCTCCACTTT; CDR3aa: CASDTGGKSLHF
abundance: once; v_gene: TRBV25-1; d_gene: NA; j_gene: TRBJ2-1; CDR3nt: TGTGCCAGCAGGGGGAGTCAGGGGGGGAAAAGTAGTTTCAATGAGCAGTTCTTC; CDR3aa: CASRGSQGGKSSFNEQFF
abundance: NA; v_gene: TRBV5-1; d_gene: TRBD1; j_gene: TRBJ2-3; CDR3nt: TGCGCCAGCAGCTTGGCAGGGACAGGGGGCCACCCGGATACGCAGTATTTT; CDR3aa: CASSLAGTGGHPDTQYF